These 8 T cell receptor beta chains were sequenced from one sample in a study of blood T cells in healthy people across ages. For the second PCR, which ran for 7 to 11 cycles, a sample-barcoded 5' primer and a J-beta primer mix were used. TCRdb called the 5' RACE reads again in MiXCR, with one record for every CDR3 protein. This sample yields about 970,000 distinct CDR3 sequences, of which roughly half are seen a single time; 20% to 25% belongs to the top ten. The sample consisted of blood. Receptors were obtained from a woman in her sixties in good health.

This clonotype was seen only a few times. The J gene is TRBJ2-5, the V gene TRBV14; 10 bases fit TRBD2. This CDR3 is built from 17 residues. The germline V gene encodes CDR1 SGHDN and CDR2 FVKESK. Unmatched junction bases numbered 9, after V lost 3 bases and J lost 2 bases. This CDR3 reads CASSHSLLAGSQETQYF. DNA for the CDR3: TGTGCCAGCAGCCACTCTCTACTAGCGGGGTCTCAAGAGACCCAGTACTTC.

This chain uses TRBV28 with TRBJ2-1; D perhaps matches TRBD2 (7 bases). The V end lost 6 bases, the J end lost 5 bases, and 17 bases lay between the germline ends. The CDR3 has 15 residues. CDR1 is MDHEN, CDR2 SYDVKM, per germline. DNA for the CDR3: TGTGCCAGCAGCCGAGGGGGGGCTGTCGACAATGAGCAGTTCTTC. Its translation is CASSRGGAVDNEQFF.

This clonotype was detected only a few times. V and J are TRBV3-1 and TRBJ2-5, with D perhaps TRBD2 (6 bases). The V end was cut by 4 bases, the J end by 13 bases, with 13 bases between. Germline V gene data show CDR1 as LGHDT and CDR2 as YNNKEL (reference sequence). CDR3 length: 11 amino acids. CDR3 amino acids: CASSRTGTVYF. The CDR3 nucleotides are TGTGCCAGCAGCCGAACCGGGACTGTGTACTTC.

This clonotype has a handful of counts. J is TRBJ2-1 and V is TRBV5-1; D ambiguous. Germline CDR1 and CDR2: SGHRS and YFSETQ. V shed 5 bases and J shed 5 bases, with 11 bases lying between them. The CDR3 sequence is 13 residues long. CDR3 coding DNA: TGCGCCAGCAGTCCAGTTACAGACAATGAGCAGTTCTTC. This sequence encodes CASSPVTDNEQFF.

Concerning this clonotype: One end of the junction fails to match germline, which may point to a read error. V is TRBV7-2 and J is TRBJ2-3; D is tentatively TRBD1 or TRBD2 (6 bases each). Germline V gene data show CDR1 as SGHTA and CDR2 as FQGNSA. The CDR3 totals 15 residues. CDR3 protein: CASSFGAGRTDMQYF. The DNA of the CDR3 is TGTGCCAGCAGCTTTGGAGCAGGGAGGACAGATATGCAGTATTTT.

This clonotype occurred a few times. The chain links TRBV10-3 to TRBJ2-3; TRBD2 is a possible D gene (5 bases). The ends were cut back, 7 bases at V and 1 base at J, with 12 bases in the middle. CDR3 length equals 14 residues. Per the germline V gene, CDR1 is ENHRY and CDR2 is SYGVKD. CDR3 nucleotide sequence: TGTGCCATCAAGAGAGGGCTCGGCACAGATACGCAGTATTTT. Translation: CAIKRGLGTDTQYF.

The chain employs TRBV4-3 and TRBJ1-5, with a weak D call TRBD1 (6 bases). In germline, CDR1 is LGHNA, CDR2 YSLEER. This CDR3 contains 15 residues. Trimming removed 2 bases at V and 7 bases at J, with 15 bases between. DNA of the CDR3: TGCGCCAGCAGCCAATTGACAGGTCAGGGGCAGCCCCAGCATTTT. Protein: CASSQLTGQGQPQHF.

In this sample, this clonotype turned up many times. The J gene is TRBJ2-7, the V gene TRBV4-1; no definite D call. V was trimmed by 0 bases and J by 3 bases, leaving 9 bases between them. The germline gives CDR1 MGHRA, CDR2 YSYEKL. This CDR3 comprises 14 residues. This CDR3 is CASSQEGRFYEQYF. The CDR3 bases are TGCGCCAGCAGCCAAGAGGGTCGTTTCTACGAGCAGTACTTC.